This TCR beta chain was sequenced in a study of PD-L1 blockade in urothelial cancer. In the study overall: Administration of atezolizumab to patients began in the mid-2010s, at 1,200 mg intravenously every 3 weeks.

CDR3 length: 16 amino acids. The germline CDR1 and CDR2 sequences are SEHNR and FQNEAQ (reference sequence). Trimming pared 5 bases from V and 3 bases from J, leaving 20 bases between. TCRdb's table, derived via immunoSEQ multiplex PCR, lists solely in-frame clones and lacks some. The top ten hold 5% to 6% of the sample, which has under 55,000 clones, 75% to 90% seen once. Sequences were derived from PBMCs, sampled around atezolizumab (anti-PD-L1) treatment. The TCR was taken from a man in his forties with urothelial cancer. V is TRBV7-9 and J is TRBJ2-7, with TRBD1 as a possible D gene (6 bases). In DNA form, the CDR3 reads TGTGCCAGCAGCCCCTCCCAGGGGCGCTCCCTCTACGAGCAGTACTTC. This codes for CASSPSQGRSLYEQYF.